This T cell receptor (beta chain) was sequenced for a study of control samples from healthy donors and cancer patients. TCRdb's table, derived via immunoSEQ multiplex PCR, lists solely in-frame clones and lacks some. The sample holds 70,000 to 100,000 clones, about 89% seen once. The sequence was collected from a woman aged 55-75 years in good health. Material for sequencing was blood.

This CDR3 is CASSPGPGPGGDTQYF. CDR3 bases: TGTGCCAGCAGTCCCGGCCCGGGACCTGGCGGGGATACGCAGTATTTT. This rearrangement joins TRBV27 to TRBJ2-3; the D call may be TRBD1 or TRBD2 (5 bases each). V dropped 5 bases and J dropped 6 bases, with 21 bases sitting between them. CDR3 length: 16 residues. Germline V gene lookup returns CDR1 MNHEY and CDR2 SMNVEV (reference sequence).